The 29 T cell receptor beta chains below all came from one sample that was sequenced in a study of shared clonotypes between healthy human individuals (dated by TCRdb to the early 2020s). CD8 naive samples consisted of CD45RO-negative cells that were positively selected for CCR7, yielding a CD45RA+CCR7+ population without TemRA cells. The library was generated by the immunoSEQ multiplex PCR assay. Entries here come from immuneACCESS through TCRdb and include only in-frame sequences with V and J called. Some clones fail to appear in such tables; in the studies checked, an unresolved V gene covers under half of the shortfall, and the cause of the remainder is unknown. The sample contains about 1.9 million clones, around 95% of them found a single time. The top ten clonotypes cover approximately 1.7% of the sample. The sequenced sample was naive CD8+ T cells from PBMCs. The cell subset or site label on this specimen signifies: CD45RA+CCR7+. The receptor set was obtained from a young man in good health. Some clones in this sample may be carry-over from other donors' samples.

This clone appeared a single time. V gene TRBV27 combines with J gene TRBJ1-1; D ambiguous. Germline values: CDR1 MNHEY, CDR2 SMNVEV (reference sequence). The CDR3 extends over 16 amino acids. Trimming took off 4 bases at V and 4 bases at J, with 19 bases between the two ends. In nucleotides, the CDR3 is TGTGCCAGCAGTTCCCGGGAGGGCTGGAATCCCACTGAAGCTTTCTTT. Residues: CASSSREGWNPTEAFF.

The chain employs TRBV28 and TRBJ2-1; weak D call: TRBD2 (6 bases). V lost 5 bases and J 2 bases, leaving 22 bases between the germline ends. Germline values: CDR1 MDHEN, CDR2 SYDVKM. The CDR3 extends over 18 amino acids. The CDR3 nucleotides are TGTGCCAGCAGTCAAAACAATATACTAGCTTTCCCCTACAATGAGCAGTTCTTC. It codes for CASSQNNILAFPYNEQFF.

A word on this clone: Distinct nucleotide sequences in the sample also encode this CDR3. The genes are TRBV4-1 and TRBJ2-2; no reliable D call. CDR1 and CDR2 (germline): MGHRA, YSYEKL. This CDR3 is 13 amino acids long. Deletions cut 1 base from V and 3 bases from J, with 3 bases between. The CDR3 DNA sequence: TGCGCCAGCAGCCAAGTAGACACCGGGGAGCTGTTTTTT. Translating gives CASSQVDTGELFF.

The chain has TRBV6-4 and TRBJ1-3, with 8 bases fitting TRBD1. With 11 bases clipped from V and 3 bases from J, the junction kept 9 bases outside the gene matches. Germline values: CDR1 MRHNA, CDR2 SNTAGT. The CDR3 runs to 14 residues. In DNA form, the CDR3 reads TGTGCCCCACAGCAGGGGGCGCGTGGAAACACCATATATTTT. This sequence encodes CAPQQGARGNTIYF.

As for this clone: This CDR3 is also generated by other DNA sequences in the sample. The chain links TRBV4-3 to TRBJ2-5; TRBD2 aligns across 9 bases. The CDR3 contains 15 residues. Germline-derived CDR1 and CDR2 are LGHNA and YSLEER. With V trimmed by 1 base and J by 5 bases, 5 bases remained unmatched. CDR3 loop: CASSQVAGGLETQYF. The CDR3 DNA sequence: TGCGCCAGCAGCCAAGTGGCGGGAGGGCTGGAGACCCAGTACTTC.

The rearrangement links TRBV5-1 to TRBJ2-1; TRBD1 might be the D (6 bases). The V and J ends lost 2 bases and 5 bases respectively, with 8 bases between them. The CDR3 is 13 residues long. CDR1 SGHRS and CDR2 YFSETQ come from the germline V gene. DNA for the CDR3: TGCGCCAGCAGCTTCAGGGGCCACAATGAGCAGTTCTTC. Translation gives CASSFRGHNEQFF. The variable domain in full, completed from reference TRBV5-1 and TRBJ2-1, reads KAGVTQTPRYLIKTRGQQVTLSCSPISGHRSVSWYQQTPGQGLQFLFEYFSETQRNKGNFPGRFSGRQFSNSRSEMNVSTLELGDSALYLCASSFRGHNEQFFGPGTRLTVL.

This sequence joins TRBV7-9 and TRBJ1-6; D may be TRBD1 (6 bases). The CDR3 spans 13 residues. CDR1 and CDR2 from the germline V gene are SEHNR and FQNEAQ (reference sequence). V shed 11 bases and J shed 6 bases, with 14 bases lying between them. CDR3 region: CAAREGGNSPLHF. The CDR3 DNA is TGTGCCGCCAGGGAGGGGGGTAATTCACCCCTCCACTTT.

The J gene is TRBJ1-4, the V gene TRBV29-1, with D unclear. Germline-derived CDR1 and CDR2 are SQVTM and ANQGSEA. V lost 1 base, J lost 4 bases, and 7 bases lay in between. CDR3 size: 13 residues. DNA of the CDR3: TGCAGCGTTGAAGTCCAGGTTAATGAAAAACTGTTTTTT. Protein sequence: CSVEVQVNEKLFF.

The chain has TRBV29-1 and TRBJ2-3, with 10 positions matching TRBD2. The CDR3 loop spans 17 amino acids. With 3 bases clipped from V and 4 bases from J, the junction kept 13 bases outside the gene matches. Germline CDR1 and CDR2: SQVTM and ANQGSEA. This CDR3 reads CSVEWLAGVDSADTQYF. CDR3 coding DNA: TGCAGCGTTGAGTGGCTAGCGGGAGTGGATAGCGCAGATACGCAGTATTTT.

V gene TRBV27 combines with J gene TRBJ2-5, with 12 bases lining up with TRBD1. V shed 4 bases and J 5 bases; nucleotides not matched to a gene: 8. The CDR3 runs to 16 residues. Germline CDR1 is MNHEY and CDR2 is SMNVEV (reference sequence). As DNA, the CDR3 is TGTGCCAGCAGTTCGCCCGGGACAGGGGGCATGGAGACCCAGTACTTC. Translated, it gives CASSSPGTGGMETQYF.

The chain recombines TRBV5-1 with TRBJ1-2; 12 nucleotides align to TRBD1. The V gene's germline CDR1 is SGHRS and CDR2 YFSETQ. With 4 bases clipped from V and 7 bases from J, the junction kept 11 bases outside the gene matches. The CDR3 is 16 residues long. The CDR3 bases are TGCGCCAGCAGCGGCCGGGACAGGGGGCTGGGATTTGGCTACACCTTC. It specifies CASSGRDRGLGFGYTF.

Turning to this clone: The sample carries other DNA sequences with the same CDR3. The rearrangement uses TRBV18 and TRBJ2-1; 12 positions agree with TRBD2. With 0 bases clipped from V and 0 bases from J, the junction kept 3 bases outside the gene matches. Germline V gene lookup returns CDR1 KGHSH and CDR2 LQKENI. The CDR3 has 18 residues. CDR3 amino acids: CASSPPGLAGSSYNEQFF. For the CDR3, the DNA is TGTGCCAGCTCACCACCTGGACTAGCGGGGTCCTCCTACAATGAGCAGTTCTTC.

The V gene is TRBV11-2, the J gene TRBJ2-1, with D perhaps matching TRBD2 (6 bases). CDR1 and CDR2 (germline): SGHAT, FQNNGV. The CDR3 is made up of 15 amino acids. Deletions cut 7 bases from V and 0 bases from J, with 13 bases between. The CDR3 protein is CASTAVGGSYNEQFF. In nucleotides, the CDR3 is TGTGCCAGCACCGCGGTGGGAGGCTCCTACAATGAGCAGTTCTTC.

Written as DNA, the CDR3 is TGTGCCAGCAGTCCAAACCATGGATACGCAGATACGCAGTATTTT. It specifies CASSPNHGYADTQYF. This chain connects TRBV27 to TRBJ2-3; D gene uncertain. The CDR3 loop spans 15 amino acids. Looked up from germline, CDR1 is MNHEY and CDR2 is SMNVEV (reference sequence). Between the trimmed V and J ends, which lost 5 bases and 4 bases, there was a span of 16 bases.

This clone was observed a single time. The chain carries TRBV28 and TRBJ2-1, with TRBD2 as a possible D gene (6 bases). Germline V gives CDR1 MDHEN, CDR2 SYDVKM. V shed 5 bases and J shed 8 bases, with 16 bases lying between them. The CDR3 is made up of 14 amino acids. The CDR3 DNA follows: TGTGCCAGCAGTCGTGCGGGGATCGGCGATGAGCAGTTCTTC. Its protein is CASSRAGIGDEQFF. Combining the CDR3 with reference TRBV28 and TRBJ2-1 gives the whole variable domain DVKVTQSSRYLVKRTGEKVFLECVQDMDHENMFWYRQDPGLGLRLIYFSYDVKMKEKGDIPEGYSVSREKKERFSLILESASTNQTSMYLCASSRAGIGDEQFFGPGTRLTVL.

The chain joins TRBV6-6 to TRBJ1-6; D gene uncertain. Germline CDR1 and CDR2: MNHNY and SVGAGI (reference sequence). The CDR3 contains 13 residues. The V end lost 5 bases, the J end lost 11 bases, and 13 bases lay between the germline ends. The CDR3 here is CASSPYHGPPLHF. The CDR3 nucleotides read TGTGCCAGCAGTCCATACCATGGGCCACCCCTCCACTTT.

This chain links TRBV5-4 with TRBJ1-2; D unclear. The V and J ends lost 2 bases and 7 bases respectively, with 9 bases between them. The CDR3 is 12 residues long. Germline values: CDR1 SGHNT, CDR2 YYREEE (reference sequence). CDR3 sequence: CASSLGAGGYTF. The CDR3 region has the DNA TGTGCCAGCAGCTTAGGCGCCGGTGGCTACACCTTC.

V is TRBV6-1 and J is TRBJ2-7; D is possibly TRBD2 (6 bases). The CDR3 length is 15 residues. The germline V gene encodes CDR1 MNHNS and CDR2 SASEGT. The V gene lost 0 bases and the J gene lost 3 bases, with 12 bases spanning the gap. The CDR3 here is CASSEASAGNYEQYF. CDR3 bases: TGTGCCAGCAGTGAAGCGTCGGCGGGGAACTACGAGCAGTACTTC.

The rearrangement uses TRBV5-4 and TRBJ2-5; D gene ambiguous. The CDR3 is made up of 14 amino acids. Trimming shortened V by 3 bases and J by 1 base, and 10 bases separated the two germline ends. CDR1 is SGHNT, CDR2 YYREEE, per germline (reference sequence). The CDR3 sequence: CASSSSETQETQYF. The CDR3 DNA follows: TGTGCCAGCAGCTCTTCAGAGACCCAAGAGACCCAGTACTTC.

This clone was observed once. This specimen includes other DNA sequences encoding the same CDR3. The CDR3 nucleotides are TGTGCCAGCAGTGCTGACAGGGGTCAAGAGACCCAGTACTTC. Protein sequence: CASSADRGQETQYF. The chain is built from TRBV27 and TRBJ2-5; TRBD1 agrees at 8 bases. CDR1 and CDR2 from the germline V gene are MNHEY and SMNVEV (reference sequence). V was clipped by 5 bases and J by 2 bases; unmatched bases: 4. The CDR3 consists of 14 residues.

The genes are TRBV4-1 and TRBJ1-2; possible D gene TRBD1, 6 bases. This CDR3 has 13 residues. Germline assignment: CDR1 MGHRA and CDR2 YSYEKL. Between the trimmed V and J ends, which lost 6 bases and 8 bases, there was a span of 16 bases. CDR3 DNA sequence: TGCGCCAGCAGAGGGGGGCTGGCCTTCGGCTACACCTTC. Its translation is CASRGGLAFGYTF.

This clone was recorded once. The chain combines TRBV9 with TRBJ1-2; TRBD1 might be the D (6 bases). V lost 0 bases and J lost 11, with 11 bases in between. This CDR3 has 12 amino acids. The germline gives CDR1 SGDLS, CDR2 YYNGEE. CDR3 loop: CASSVGQGIYTF. The CDR3 DNA is TGTGCCAGCAGCGTAGGGCAGGGGATATACACCTTC.

This chain's CDR3 is CSVDTRGNTGELFF. The CDR3, as DNA: TGCAGCGTTGACACCAGGGGGAACACCGGGGAGCTGTTTTTT. This chain connects TRBV29-1 to TRBJ2-2; a weak D match, TRBD1 (6 bases). Germline loops: CDR1 SQVTM, CDR2 ANQGSEA. With 3 bases removed from V and 1 base from J, the gap between germline ends came to 9 bases. The CDR3 runs to 14 residues.

The genes are TRBV9 and TRBJ2-1; perhaps TRBD1 as D (5 bases). Looked up from germline, CDR1 is SGDLS and CDR2 is YYNGEE. This CDR3 region has 15 residues. The germline V and J ends were trimmed by 3 bases and 5 bases, with 15 bases remaining between them. The CDR3 region is CASSAQGLAHNEQFF. Written as DNA, the CDR3 is TGTGCCAGCAGCGCTCAGGGTCTCGCACACAATGAGCAGTTCTTC.

The CDR3 sequence: CASSDSDRGGWNEQYF. CDR3 coding DNA: TGTGCCAGCAGTGACTCCGATAGGGGGGGATGGAACGAGCAGTACTTC. The chain employs TRBV6-4 and TRBJ2-7, with D possibly TRBD2 on 7 matching bases. The CDR3 length is 16 residues. Germline CDR1 MRHNA, CDR2 SNTAGT. Trimming cost V 0 bases and J 5 bases, with 17 bases left between them.

This clone occurred once. The rearrangement links TRBV7-9 to TRBJ2-7, with D unresolved. The germline V and J ends were trimmed by 5 bases and 2 bases, with 13 bases remaining between them. The CDR3 has 14 residues. Germline V gives CDR1 SEHNR, CDR2 FQNEAQ (reference sequence). The CDR3 bases are TGTGCCAGCAGCGCCCCCCAGCCCCCCTACGAGCAGTACTTC. Encoded protein: CASSAPQPPYEQYF.

This rearrangement joins TRBV5-1 to TRBJ1-1; D may be TRBD1 (6 bases). The CDR3 contains 16 residues. Germline loops: CDR1 SGHRS, CDR2 YFSETQ. The V and J ends lost 4 bases and 1 base respectively, with 17 bases between them. The CDR3 nucleotides read TGCGCCAGCAGCAGATCAGGGGTACAAACGAACACTGAAGCTTTCTTT. Translated: CASSRSGVQTNTEAFF.

CDR3 region: CASSESLFYNEQFF. The DNA of the CDR3 is TGTGCCAGCAGTGAATCTCTGTTTTACAATGAGCAGTTCTTC. This chain joins TRBV6-1 and TRBJ2-1, with D uncertain. The CDR3 is 14 amino acids. Germline values: CDR1 MNHNS, CDR2 SASEGT. Between the trimmed V and J ends, which lost 2 bases and 4 bases, there was a span of 9 bases.

V is TRBV15 and J is TRBJ2-3, with 9 positions matching TRBD1. This CDR3 has 16 residues. Germline V CDR1 and CDR2: LNHNV, YYDKDF (reference sequence). Losses at the gene ends were 0 bases for V and 2 bases for J; bases not matched to a gene: 3. CDR3 amino acids: CATSREGTGLTDTQYF. DNA of the CDR3: TGTGCCACCAGCAGAGAGGGGACAGGGCTCACAGATACGCAGTATTTT.